Each of the 15 T cell receptor beta chains below was sequenced from the same sample in a study of blood T cells in healthy people across ages. Sample-barcoded 5' priming and a J-beta primer mix drove a second PCR of roughly 6 to 12 cycles. One entry per CDR3 protein results from TCRdb running MiXCR on the 5' RACE reads. The repertoire has approximately 1.5 million distinct CDR3 sequences, about 42% of them found once; the top ten carry approximately 4.1%. The sequenced sample consisted of blood. The receptor source for this set is a young woman in good health.

This chain links TRBV10-3 with TRBJ2-1; 8 positions agree with TRBD1. Germline V gene lookup returns CDR1 ENHRY and CDR2 SYGVKD. The J segment lost 10 bases and the V segment lost 5 bases, leaving 10 bases of the junction unmatched. The CDR3 is made up of 14 amino acids. The CDR3 bases are TGTGCCATCAGTCAGGGGACAGGTTCCTACGAGCAGTTCTTC. Its translation: CAISQGTGSYEQFF.

This clonotype turned up a few times. The V call is TRBV6-5, the J call TRBJ1-1; D remains ambiguous. Trimming took 0 bases from V and 2 from J, leaving 4 bases between them. The length of the CDR3 is 13 residues. In germline, CDR1 is MNHEY, CDR2 SVGAGI. The CDR3 DNA is TGTGCCAGCAGTTACTCCTTTAACACTGAAGCTTTCTTT. The encoded protein is CASSYSFNTEAFF.

This clonotype turned up a few times. The chain links TRBV11-3 to TRBJ2-3; D is perhaps TRBD2 (6 bases). This CDR3 has 15 amino acids. Germline CDR1 is SGHNT and CDR2 is YENEEA. Trimming took 5 bases from V and 2 from J, leaving 14 bases between them. The CDR3 here is CASSPLGGDTDTQYF. DNA of the CDR3: TGTGCCAGCAGCCCGCTGGGGGGAGACACAGATACGCAGTATTTT.

This clonotype was counted between two and nine times. This rearrangement joins TRBV13 to TRBJ2-2, with 7 bases aligning to TRBD1. The CDR3 is 16 amino acids. With V trimmed by 4 bases and J by 5 bases, 10 bases remained unmatched. Germline V gene data show CDR1 as PRHDT and CDR2 as FYEKMQ (reference sequence). Written as DNA, the CDR3 is TGTGCCAGCAGCTCCCCCCGAACAGGGGATACCGGGGAGCTGTTTTTT. It codes for CASSSPRTGDTGELFF.

The V gene is TRBV27, the J gene TRBJ2-3; 7 bases fit TRBD2. This CDR3 has 16 residues. V shed 3 bases and J 1 base; nucleotides not matched to a gene: 7. Germline CDR1 MNHEY, CDR2 SMNVEV (reference sequence). CDR3 coding DNA: TGTGCCAGCAGTTTCCTAGCGGCAGAGGGCACAGATACGCAGTATTTT. This gives the protein CASSFLAAEGTDTQYF.

Only a few counts were recorded for this clonotype. CDR3 coding DNA: TGTGCCAGCAGTTTCGGCAGGGGGCGAGCAGATACGCAGTATTTT. This encodes CASSFGRGRADTQYF. The chain uses TRBV12-3 or TRBV12-4 and TRBJ2-3; 8 positions agree with TRBD1. Losses at the gene ends were 3 bases for V and 4 bases for J; bases not matched to a gene: 6. This CDR3 comprises 15 residues.

This chain joins TRBV20-1 and TRBJ2-1; TRBD2 agrees at 8 bases. In germline, CDR1 is DFQATT, CDR2 SNEGSKA (reference sequence). The CDR3 is 15 amino acids. The V and J ends lost 4 bases and 7 bases, in that order; junction bases with no gene match: 12. The CDR3: CSATPLGGGFNEQFF. The DNA of the CDR3 is TGCAGTGCTACCCCCCTGGGCGGGGGGTTTAATGAGCAGTTCTTC.

As to this clonotype: A much more abundant neighbour one base away suggests this may be a read error. This chain joins TRBV28 and TRBJ2-1, with TRBD1 matching 10 bases. The J call is uncertain, as TRBJ2-7 better fits the DNA end. The CDR3 sequence is 16 residues long. Looked up from germline, CDR1 is MDHEN and CDR2 is SYDVKM. In DNA form, the CDR3 reads TGTGCCAGCAGCCCGGGACAGGGGATTTCCTACAATGAGCAGTACTTC. This encodes CASSPGQGISYNEQYF.

This clonotype was detected a few times. The CDR3 loop reads CASSYRDYAYNEQFF. The CDR3 DNA sequence: TGTGCCAGCAGCTACCGGGACTACGCCTACAATGAGCAGTTCTTC. V gene TRBV7-8 combines with J gene TRBJ2-1, with TRBD2 identical over 7 bases. CDR1 is SGHVS and CDR2 is FQNEAQ in the germline V gene. Trimming cost V 4 bases and J 2 bases; bases outside gene matches: 5. This CDR3 comprises 15 residues.

This chain links TRBV27 with TRBJ1-4, with no clear D. The CDR3 extends over 15 amino acids. V lost 6 bases and J 3 bases, leaving 14 bases between the germline ends. Germline V CDR1 and CDR2: MNHEY, SMNVEV (reference sequence). The CDR3 loop reads CASSSGPAPNEKLFF. The DNA for the CDR3 is TGTGCCAGCAGCTCCGGACCTGCCCCTAATGAAAAACTGTTTTTT.

V and J are TRBV6-5 and TRBJ2-2; 8 bases align to TRBD2. Germline trimming cut 5 bases from V and 3 bases from J; bases unmatched to any gene: 8. Germline CDR1 is MNHEY and CDR2 is SVGAGI. The CDR3 has 16 amino acids. CDR3 sequence (DNA): TGTGCCAGCAGTAGTCTCGGGGGGGAGTACACCGGGGAGCTGTTTTTT. It specifies CASSSLGGEYTGELFF.

This chain connects TRBV20-1 to TRBJ1-6, with 8 bases matching TRBD1. The CDR3 has 13 amino acids. Germline loops: CDR1 DFQATT, CDR2 SNEGSKA (reference sequence). With V trimmed by 3 bases and J by 12 bases, 7 bases remained unmatched. The CDR3 here is CSARGQVPLPLHF. DNA for the CDR3: TGCAGTGCTAGGGGACAGGTTCCCCTACCCCTCCACTTT.

In DNA form, the CDR3 reads TGCAGCGTTAGCCAGGGGTATGGGGGCAATCAGCCCCAGCATTTT. Its protein is CSVSQGYGGNQPQHF. J is TRBJ1-5 and V is TRBV29-1; perhaps TRBD1 as D (6 bases). There are 15 residues in the CDR3. Germline CDR1 SQVTM, CDR2 ANQGSEA. V gave up 5 bases and J gave up 2 bases, with 16 bases separating them.

The V gene is TRBV10-3, the J gene TRBJ1-1, with unresolved D. In germline, CDR1 is ENHRY, CDR2 SYGVKD. V shed 11 bases and J shed 1 base, with 11 bases lying between them. The CDR3 spans 12 residues. The CDR3 nucleotides are TGTGCCGCCACGGCAGGGAACACTGAAGCTTTCTTT. It is translated as CAATAGNTEAFF.

The genes are TRBV21-1 and TRBJ2-7; the D call TRBD2 from the table was never checked on the DNA. TRBV21-1 is given as a pseudogene. CDR3 length equals 20 residues. This chain's CDR3 is CASSKALYEILAGGASEQYF. CDR3 nucleotide sequence: TGTGCCAGCAGCAAAGCGCTTTACGAAATACTAGCGGGAGGGGCCTCTGAGCAGTACTTC.